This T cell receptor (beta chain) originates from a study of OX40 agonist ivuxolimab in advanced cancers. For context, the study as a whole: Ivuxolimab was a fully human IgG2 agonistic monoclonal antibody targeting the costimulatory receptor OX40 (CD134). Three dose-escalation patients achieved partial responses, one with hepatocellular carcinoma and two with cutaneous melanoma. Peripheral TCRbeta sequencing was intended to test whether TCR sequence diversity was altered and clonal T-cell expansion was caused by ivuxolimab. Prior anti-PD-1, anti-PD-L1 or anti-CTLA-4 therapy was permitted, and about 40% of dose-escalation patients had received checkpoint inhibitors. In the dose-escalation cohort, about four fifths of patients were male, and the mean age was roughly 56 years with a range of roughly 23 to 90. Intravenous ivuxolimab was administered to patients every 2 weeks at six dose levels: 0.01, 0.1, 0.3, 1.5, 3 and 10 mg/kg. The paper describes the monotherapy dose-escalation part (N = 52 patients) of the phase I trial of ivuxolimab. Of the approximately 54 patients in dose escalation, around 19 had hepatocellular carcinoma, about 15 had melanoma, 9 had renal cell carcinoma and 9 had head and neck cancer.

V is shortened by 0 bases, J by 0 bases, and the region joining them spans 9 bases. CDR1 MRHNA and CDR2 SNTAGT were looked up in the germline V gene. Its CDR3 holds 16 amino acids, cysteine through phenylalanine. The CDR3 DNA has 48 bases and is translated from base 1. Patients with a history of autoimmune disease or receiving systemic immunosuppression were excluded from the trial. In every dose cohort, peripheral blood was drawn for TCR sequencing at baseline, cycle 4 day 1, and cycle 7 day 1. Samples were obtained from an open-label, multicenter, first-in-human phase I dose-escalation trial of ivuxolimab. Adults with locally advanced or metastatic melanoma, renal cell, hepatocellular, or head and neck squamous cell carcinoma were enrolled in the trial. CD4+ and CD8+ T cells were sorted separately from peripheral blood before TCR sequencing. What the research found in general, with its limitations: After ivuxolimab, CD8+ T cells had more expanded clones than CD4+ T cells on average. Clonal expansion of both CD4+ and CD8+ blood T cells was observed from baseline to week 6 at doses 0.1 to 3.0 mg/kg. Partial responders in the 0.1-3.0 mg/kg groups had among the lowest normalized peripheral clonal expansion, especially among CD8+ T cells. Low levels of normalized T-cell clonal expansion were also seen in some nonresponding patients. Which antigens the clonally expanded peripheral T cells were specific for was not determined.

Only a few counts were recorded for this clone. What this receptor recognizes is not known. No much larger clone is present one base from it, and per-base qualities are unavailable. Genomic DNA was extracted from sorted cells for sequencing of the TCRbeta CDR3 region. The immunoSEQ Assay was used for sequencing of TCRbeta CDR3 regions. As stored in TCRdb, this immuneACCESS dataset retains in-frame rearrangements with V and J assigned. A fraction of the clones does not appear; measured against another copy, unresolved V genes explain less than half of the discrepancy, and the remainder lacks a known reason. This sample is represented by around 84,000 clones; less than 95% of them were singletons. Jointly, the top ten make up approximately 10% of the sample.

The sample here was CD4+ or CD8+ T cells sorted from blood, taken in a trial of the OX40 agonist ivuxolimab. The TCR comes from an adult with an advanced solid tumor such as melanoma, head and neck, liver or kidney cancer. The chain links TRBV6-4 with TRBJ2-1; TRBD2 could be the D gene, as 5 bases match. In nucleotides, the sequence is TGTGCCAGCAGTGACTCGATAGCGAGCTCCTACAATGAGCAGTTCTTC. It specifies CASSDSIASSYNEQFF.